A single sample gave rise to the 13 T cell receptor beta chains below, sequenced in a study of blood T cell repertoires in COVID-19. TCRdb keeps only in-frame clones here, not all; method: immunoSEQ multiplex PCR. Of roughly 380,000 clones in the sample, 87% were seen once. The sequenced sample consisted of PBMCs or T cells enriched from blood (not recorded which). The receptors come from a man aged 30-40 years who had recovered from COVID-19.

A remark on this clone: Other nucleotide sequences in the sample specify the same CDR3. V usage is TRBV6-5 and J usage is TRBJ1-6; D possibly corresponds to TRBD1 (6 bases). Between the trimmed V and J ends, which lost 5 bases and 6 bases, there was a span of 8 bases. The CDR3 length is 13 residues. Germline V CDR1 and CDR2: MNHEY, SVGAGI. DNA for the CDR3: TGTGCCAGCAGTCCAGGGGTTAATTCACCCCTCCACTTT. This translates into CASSPGVNSPLHF.

Details on this clone: The sample carries other DNA sequences with the same CDR3. The chain combines TRBV5-1 with TRBJ1-2; tentatively, D is TRBD1 (5 bases). This CDR3 contains 13 residues. Trimming took 4 bases from V and 4 from J, leaving 11 bases between them. Looked up from germline, CDR1 is SGHRS and CDR2 is YFSETQ. CDR3 coding DNA: TGCGCCAGCAGCCCGGGGGGAAGCTATGGCTACACCTTC. Its protein product is CASSPGGSYGYTF.

This rearrangement joins TRBV11-3 to TRBJ2-1; TRBD2 matches at 7 bases. J lost 9 bases, V lost 6 bases, and 2 bases had no gene match. This CDR3 is 11 amino acids long. Germline values: CDR1 SGHNT, CDR2 YENEEA. The CDR3 nucleotides read TGTGCCAGCAGGGGGAGGGGTGAGCAGTTCTTC. This codes for CASRGRGEQFF.

This chain joins TRBV4-3 and TRBJ1-1; perhaps TRBD1 as D (6 bases). Between the trimmed V and J ends, which lost 4 bases and 5 bases, there was a span of 20 bases. There are 16 residues in the CDR3. Germline V gene lookup returns CDR1 LGHNA and CDR2 YSLEER. Written as DNA, the CDR3 is TGCGCCAGCAGCCCTGGTGGAGGCGGGGGGCTAACTGAAGCTTTCTTT. This sequence encodes CASSPGGGGGLTEAFF.

The CDR3 DNA sequence: TGTGCCAGCACCCCCCGGGAGCGCACTGAAGCTTTCTTT. Its protein product is CASTPRERTEAFF. V is TRBV7-9 and J is TRBJ1-1; D ambiguous. Trimming shortened V by 7 bases and J by 4 bases, and 13 bases separated the two germline ends. This CDR3 region has 13 residues. CDR1 and CDR2 (germline): SEHNR, FQNEAQ (reference sequence).

This clone appeared once. In DNA form, the CDR3 reads TGTGCCAGCAGCTCGGAGCCGGCTCCGGGGGCCAACGTCCTGACTTTC. This encodes CASSSEPAPGANVLTF. V usage is TRBV9 and J usage is TRBJ2-6; D remains unclear. The CDR3 is made up of 16 amino acids. The V gene's germline CDR1 is SGDLS and CDR2 YYNGEE. Trimming cost V 4 bases and J 4 bases, with 15 bases left between them. Full variable domain (remainder filled in from reference TRBV9 and TRBJ2-6): DSGVTQTPKHLITATGQRVTLRCSPRSGDLSVYWYQQSLDQGLQFLIQYYNGEERAKGNILERFSAQQFPDLHSELNLSSLELGDSALYFCASSSEPAPGANVLTFGAGSRLTVL.

This chain joins TRBV19 and TRBJ1-2; 7 bases match TRBD1. Looked up from germline, CDR1 is LNHDA and CDR2 is SQIVND (reference sequence). This CDR3 region has 17 residues. V lost 2 bases, J lost 7 bases, and 16 bases stayed unmatched. CDR3 DNA: TGTGCCAGTAGTATACCGGGACAGAGTAGTTCCGGCGGTGGCTACACCTTC. Its translation is CASSIPGQSSSGGGYTF.

The chain carries TRBV7-9 and TRBJ2-2, with 8 bases that match TRBD2. Trimming cost V 11 bases and J 3 bases; bases outside gene matches: 11. The length of the CDR3 is 15 residues. Germline-derived CDR1 and CDR2 are SEHNR and FQNEAQ (reference sequence). CDR3 coding DNA: TGTGCCCCCATAGGAAAAGCGGGGGACACCGGGGAGCTGTTTTTT. It specifies CAPIGKAGDTGELFF.

The CDR3 DNA is TGTGCCAGCAGTGAAATAGGGGACACCTATGGCTACACCTTC. Translated: CASSEIGDTYGYTF. The genes are TRBV6-1 and TRBJ1-2; maybe TRBD1 (6 bases). Germline CDR1 and CDR2: MNHNS and SASEGT. This CDR3 contains 14 residues. V lost 2 bases and J 4 bases, leaving 11 bases between the germline ends.

This clone was seen only once. V usage is TRBV11-3 and J usage is TRBJ2-7; 9 positions match TRBD1. CDR3 length equals 15 residues. The germline V gene has CDR1 SGHNT and CDR2 YENEEA. The V gene end was trimmed by 3 bases and the J gene end by 1 base; junction bases not matched to a gene: 4. DNA of the CDR3: TGTGCCAGCAGCTTGTCACAGGGGGCGTCCTACGAGCAGTACTTC. This gives the protein CASSLSQGASYEQYF.

J is TRBJ1-6 and V is TRBV2; 7 bases map to TRBD1. The CDR3 totals 16 residues. Trimming at V came to 3 bases and at J to 9 bases, leaving 11 bases not matched to a gene. Germline lookup yields CDR1 SNHLY and CDR2 FYNNEI. The CDR3 DNA reads TGTGCCAGCAGTGATGGGGACAGTAATCAGGGTTCACCCCTCCACTTT. As protein: CASSDGDSNQGSPLHF.

This chain links TRBV6-5 with TRBJ2-5; D gene ambiguous. This CDR3 is built from 14 residues. CDR1 and CDR2 from the germline V gene are MNHEY and SVGAGI. The germline V and J ends were trimmed by 7 bases and 4 bases, with 16 bases remaining between them. The CDR3 DNA is TGTGCCAGCATCCCTCATATAGGCGGAGAGACCCAGTACTTC. Protein product: CASIPHIGGETQYF.

The chain carries TRBV5-5 and TRBJ2-7, with a possible D match to TRBD1 (5 bases). V lost 4 bases and J lost 1, with 12 bases in between. Germline values: CDR1 SGHKS, CDR2 YYEKEE (reference sequence). This CDR3 contains 14 residues. The CDR3: CASSPGHQSYEQYF. For the CDR3, the DNA is TGTGCCAGCAGCCCCGGACATCAGTCCTACGAGCAGTACTTC.